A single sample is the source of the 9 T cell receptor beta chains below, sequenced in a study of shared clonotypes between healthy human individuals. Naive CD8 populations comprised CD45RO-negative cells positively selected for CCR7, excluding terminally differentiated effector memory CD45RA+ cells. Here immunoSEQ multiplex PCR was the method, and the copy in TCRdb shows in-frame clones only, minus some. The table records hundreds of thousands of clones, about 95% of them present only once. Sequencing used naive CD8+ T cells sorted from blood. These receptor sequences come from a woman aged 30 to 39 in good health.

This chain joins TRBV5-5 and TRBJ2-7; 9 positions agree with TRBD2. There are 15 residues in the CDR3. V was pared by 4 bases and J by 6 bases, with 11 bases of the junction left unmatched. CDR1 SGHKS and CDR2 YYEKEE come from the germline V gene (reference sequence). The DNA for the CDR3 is TGTGCCAGCAGCAGAAGCGGGAGGACCCTCGTCGAGCAGTACTTC. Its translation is CASSRSGRTLVEQYF.

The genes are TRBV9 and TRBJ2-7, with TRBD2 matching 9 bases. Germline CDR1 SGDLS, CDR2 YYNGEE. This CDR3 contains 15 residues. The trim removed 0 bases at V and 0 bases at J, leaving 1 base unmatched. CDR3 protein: CASSVGGRGSYEQYF. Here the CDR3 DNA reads TGTGCCAGCAGCGTAGGCGGGAGGGGCTCCTACGAGCAGTACTTC.

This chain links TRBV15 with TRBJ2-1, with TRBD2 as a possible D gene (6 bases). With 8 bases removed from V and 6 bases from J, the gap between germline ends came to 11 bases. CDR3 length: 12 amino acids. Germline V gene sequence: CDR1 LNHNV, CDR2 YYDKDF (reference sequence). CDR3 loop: CATSPSANEQFF. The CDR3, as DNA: TGTGCCACCTCCCCTAGCGCCAATGAGCAGTTCTTC.

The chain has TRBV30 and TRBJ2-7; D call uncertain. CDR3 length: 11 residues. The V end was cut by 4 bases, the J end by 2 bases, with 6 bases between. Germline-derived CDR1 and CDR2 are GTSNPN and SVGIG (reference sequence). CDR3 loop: CAWKIAYEQYF. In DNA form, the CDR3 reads TGTGCCTGGAAAATTGCCTACGAGCAGTACTTC.

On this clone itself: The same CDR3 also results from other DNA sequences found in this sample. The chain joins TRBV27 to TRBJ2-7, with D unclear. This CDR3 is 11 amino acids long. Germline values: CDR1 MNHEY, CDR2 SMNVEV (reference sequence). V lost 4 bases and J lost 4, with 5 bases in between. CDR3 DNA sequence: TGTGCCAGCAGTTCGTCTTACGAGCAGTACTTC. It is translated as CASSSSYEQYF.

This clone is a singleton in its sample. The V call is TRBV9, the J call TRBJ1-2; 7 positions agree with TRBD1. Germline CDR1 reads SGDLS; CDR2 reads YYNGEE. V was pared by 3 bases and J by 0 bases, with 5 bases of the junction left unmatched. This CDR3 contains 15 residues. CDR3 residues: CASSASGQANYGYTF. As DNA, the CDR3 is TGTGCCAGCAGCGCCTCCGGACAGGCTAACTATGGCTACACCTTC.

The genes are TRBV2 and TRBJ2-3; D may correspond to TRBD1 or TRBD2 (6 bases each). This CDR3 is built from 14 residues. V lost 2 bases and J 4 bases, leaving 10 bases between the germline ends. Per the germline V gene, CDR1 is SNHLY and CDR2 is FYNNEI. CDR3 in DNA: TGTGCCAGCAGTGAATTGGGGGGCCCAGATACGCAGTATTTT. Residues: CASSELGGPDTQYF.

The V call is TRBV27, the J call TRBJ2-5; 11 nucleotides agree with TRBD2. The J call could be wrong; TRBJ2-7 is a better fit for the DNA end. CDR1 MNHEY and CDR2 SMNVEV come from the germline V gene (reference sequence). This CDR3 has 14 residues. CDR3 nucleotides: TGTGCCAGCAGTGGGACTAGCGGTGCCTACGAGCAGTACTTC. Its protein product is CASSGTSGAYEQYF.

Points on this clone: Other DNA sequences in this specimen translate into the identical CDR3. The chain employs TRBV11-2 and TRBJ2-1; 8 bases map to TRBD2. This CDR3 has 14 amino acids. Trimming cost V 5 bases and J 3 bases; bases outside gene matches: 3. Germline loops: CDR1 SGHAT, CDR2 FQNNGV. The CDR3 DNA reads TGTGCCAGCAGCCTACTAGCGGACTACAATGAGCAGTTCTTC. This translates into CASSLLADYNEQFF. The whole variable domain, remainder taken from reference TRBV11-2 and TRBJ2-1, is EAGVAQSPRYKIIEKRQSVAFWCNPISGHATLYWYQQILGQGPKLLIQFQNNGVVDDSQLPKDRFSAERLKGVDSTLKIQPAKLEDSAVYLCASSLLADYNEQFFGPGTRLTVL.